The clone carrying this T cell receptor beta chain was counted a single time. The data stem from a study of cytomegalovirus exposure and HLA in healthy donors. Study background: The same platform used for the approximately 670 first-cohort repertoires was also used for the 120 or so validation repertoires, as a later analysis reported.

Measured with immunoSEQ multiplex PCR; TCRdb has only the in-frame clones, and not every one. The sample includes a few hundred thousand clones, roughly 90% of them seen just once. This clonotype was obtained from a woman between 18 and 29 years old in good health and CMV-seronegative. The source material was PBMCs.

The CDR3, as DNA: TGCGCCAGCAGCCAAGATTCCAGTTCTGGAAACACCATATATTTT. It specifies CASSQDSSSGNTIYF. The chain combines TRBV4-3 with TRBJ1-3; D unresolved. Trimming shortened V by 0 bases and J by 1 base, and 7 bases separated the two germline ends. The CDR3 runs 15 residues. Germline V gene sequence: CDR1 LGHNA, CDR2 YSLEER.